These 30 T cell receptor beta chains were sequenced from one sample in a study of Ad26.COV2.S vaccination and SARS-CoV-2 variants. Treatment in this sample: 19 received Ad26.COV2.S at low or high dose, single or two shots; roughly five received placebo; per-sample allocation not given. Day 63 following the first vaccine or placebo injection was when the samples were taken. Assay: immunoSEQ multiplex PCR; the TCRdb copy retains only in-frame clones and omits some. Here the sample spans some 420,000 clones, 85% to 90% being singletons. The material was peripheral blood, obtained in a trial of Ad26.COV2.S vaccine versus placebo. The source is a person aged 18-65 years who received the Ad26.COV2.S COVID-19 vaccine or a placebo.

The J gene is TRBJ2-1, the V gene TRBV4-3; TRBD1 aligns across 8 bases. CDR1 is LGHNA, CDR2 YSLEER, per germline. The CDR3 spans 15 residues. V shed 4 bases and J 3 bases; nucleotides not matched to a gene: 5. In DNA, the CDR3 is TGCGCCAGCAGCCTCGGGACAGGCCGCTACAATGAGCAGTTCTTC. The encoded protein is CASSLGTGRYNEQFF.

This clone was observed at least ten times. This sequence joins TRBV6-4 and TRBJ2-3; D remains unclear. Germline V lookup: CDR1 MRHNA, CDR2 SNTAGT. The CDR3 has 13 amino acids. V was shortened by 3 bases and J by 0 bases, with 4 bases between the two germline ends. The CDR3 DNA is TGTGCCAGCAGTGAAGCGAGCACAGATACGCAGTATTTT. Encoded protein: CASSEASTDTQYF.

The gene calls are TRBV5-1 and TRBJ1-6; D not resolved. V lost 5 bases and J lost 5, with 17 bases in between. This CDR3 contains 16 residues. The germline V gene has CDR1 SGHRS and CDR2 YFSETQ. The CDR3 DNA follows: TGCGCCAGCAGAAATGGACGGACGGAAAATAATTCACCCCTCCACTTT. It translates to CASRNGRTENNSPLHF.

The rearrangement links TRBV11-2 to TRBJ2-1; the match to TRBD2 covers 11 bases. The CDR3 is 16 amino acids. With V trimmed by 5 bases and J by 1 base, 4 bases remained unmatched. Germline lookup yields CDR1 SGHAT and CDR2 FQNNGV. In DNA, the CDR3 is TGTGCCAGCAGCCACAGGACTAGCGGGTCCTACAATGAGCAGTTCTTC. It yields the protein CASSHRTSGSYNEQFF.

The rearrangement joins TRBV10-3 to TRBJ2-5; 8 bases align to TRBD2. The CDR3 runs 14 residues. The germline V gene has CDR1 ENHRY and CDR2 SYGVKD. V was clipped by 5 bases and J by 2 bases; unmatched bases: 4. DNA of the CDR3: TGTGCCATCAGTATCGGGGGGGTTCAAGAGACCCAGTACTTC. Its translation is CAISIGGVQETQYF.

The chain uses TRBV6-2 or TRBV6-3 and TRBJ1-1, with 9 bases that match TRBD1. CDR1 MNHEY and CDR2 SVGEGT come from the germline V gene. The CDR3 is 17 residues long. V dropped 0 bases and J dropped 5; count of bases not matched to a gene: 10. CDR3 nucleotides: TGTGCCAGCAGTTACTCGAGAACAGGGGGCGAAAGGACTGAAGCTTTCTTT. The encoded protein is CASSYSRTGGERTEAFF.

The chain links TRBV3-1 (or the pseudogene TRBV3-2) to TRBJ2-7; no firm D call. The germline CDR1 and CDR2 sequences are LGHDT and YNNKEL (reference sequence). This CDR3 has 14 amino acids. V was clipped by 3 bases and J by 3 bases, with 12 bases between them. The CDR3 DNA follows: TGTGCCAGCAGCCATCCGACCCGGCTCTACGAGCAGTACTTC. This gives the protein CASSHPTRLYEQYF.

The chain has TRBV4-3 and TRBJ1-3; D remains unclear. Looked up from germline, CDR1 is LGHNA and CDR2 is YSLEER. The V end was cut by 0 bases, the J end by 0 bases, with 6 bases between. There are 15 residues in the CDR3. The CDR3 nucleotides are TGCGCCAGCAGCCAAGAAGGATACTCTGGAAACACCATATATTTT. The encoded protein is CASSQEGYSGNTIYF.

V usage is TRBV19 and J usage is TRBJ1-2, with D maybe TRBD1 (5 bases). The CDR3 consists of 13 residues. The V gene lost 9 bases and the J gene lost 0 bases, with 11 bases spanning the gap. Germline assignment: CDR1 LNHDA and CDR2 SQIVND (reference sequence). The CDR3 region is CARGRDSNYGYTF. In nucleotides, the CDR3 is TGTGCCAGAGGCCGGGACTCTAACTATGGCTACACCTTC.

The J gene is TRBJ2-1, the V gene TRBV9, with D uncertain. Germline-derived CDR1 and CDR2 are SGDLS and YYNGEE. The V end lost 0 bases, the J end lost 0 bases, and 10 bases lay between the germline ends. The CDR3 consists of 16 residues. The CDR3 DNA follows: TGTGCCAGCAGCGTAGAATGGGTCAGCTCCTACAATGAGCAGTTCTTC. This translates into CASSVEWVSSYNEQFF.

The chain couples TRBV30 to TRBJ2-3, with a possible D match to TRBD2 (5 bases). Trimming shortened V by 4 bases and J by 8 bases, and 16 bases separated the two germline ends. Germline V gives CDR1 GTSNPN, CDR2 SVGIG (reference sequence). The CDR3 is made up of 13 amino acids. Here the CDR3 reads CAWTGPMGSTQYF. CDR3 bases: TGTGCCTGGACAGGCCCCATGGGGAGTACGCAGTATTTT.

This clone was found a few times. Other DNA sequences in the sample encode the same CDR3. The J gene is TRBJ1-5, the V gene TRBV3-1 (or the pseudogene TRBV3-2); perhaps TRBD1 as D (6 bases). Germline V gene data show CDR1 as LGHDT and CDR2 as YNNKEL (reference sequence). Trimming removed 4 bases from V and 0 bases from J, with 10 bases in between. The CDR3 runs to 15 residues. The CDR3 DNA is TGTGCCAGCAGCCCCCAGGGGAATAGCAATCAGCCCCAGCATTTT. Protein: CASSPQGNSNQPQHF.

The CDR3 is CASSYSGQRVSPLHF. As DNA, the CDR3 is TGTGCCAGCAGTTACTCGGGACAAAGGGTCTCACCCCTCCACTTT. This chain uses TRBV6-5 with TRBJ1-6; TRBD1 might be the D (6 bases). In germline, CDR1 is MNHEY, CDR2 SVGAGI. V gave up 0 bases and J gave up 10 bases, with 13 bases separating them. CDR3 length equals 15 residues.

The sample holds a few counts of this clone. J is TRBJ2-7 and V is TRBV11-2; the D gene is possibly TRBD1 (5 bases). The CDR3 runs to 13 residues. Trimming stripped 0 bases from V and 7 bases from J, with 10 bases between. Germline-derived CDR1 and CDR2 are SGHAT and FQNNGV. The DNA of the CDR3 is TGTGCCAGCAGCTTAGACAGGGAACGAGAGCAGTACTTC. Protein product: CASSLDREREQYF. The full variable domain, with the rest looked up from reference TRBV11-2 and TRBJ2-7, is EAGVAQSPRYKIIEKRQSVAFWCNPISGHATLYWYQQILGQGPKLLIQFQNNGVVDDSQLPKDRFSAERLKGVDSTLKIQPAKLEDSAVYLCASSLDREREQYFGPGTRLTVT.

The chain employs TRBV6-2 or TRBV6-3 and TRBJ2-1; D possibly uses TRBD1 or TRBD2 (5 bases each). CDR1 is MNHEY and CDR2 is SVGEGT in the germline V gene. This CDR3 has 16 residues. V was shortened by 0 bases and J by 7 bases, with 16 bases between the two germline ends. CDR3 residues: CASSYSPGAPLNEQFF. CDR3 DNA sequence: TGTGCCAGCAGTTACTCGCCCGGGGCCCCCTTAAATGAGCAGTTCTTC.

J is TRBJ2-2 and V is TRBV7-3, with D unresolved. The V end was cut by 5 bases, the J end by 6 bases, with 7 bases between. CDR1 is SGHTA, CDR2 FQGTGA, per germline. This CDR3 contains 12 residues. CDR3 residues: CASSPISGELFF. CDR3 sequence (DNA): TGTGCCAGCAGCCCCATCTCCGGGGAGCTGTTTTTT.

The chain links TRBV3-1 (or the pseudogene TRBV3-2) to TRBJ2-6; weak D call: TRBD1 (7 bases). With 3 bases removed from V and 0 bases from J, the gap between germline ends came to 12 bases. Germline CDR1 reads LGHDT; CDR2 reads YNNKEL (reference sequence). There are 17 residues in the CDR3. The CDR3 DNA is TGTGCCAGCAGCCAGCGGGACAGTTTCTCTGGGGCCAACGTCCTGACTTTC. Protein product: CASSQRDSFSGANVLTF.

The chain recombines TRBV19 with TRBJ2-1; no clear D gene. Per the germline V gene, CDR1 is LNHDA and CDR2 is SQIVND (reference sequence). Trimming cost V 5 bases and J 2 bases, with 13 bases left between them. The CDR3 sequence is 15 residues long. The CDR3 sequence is CASSFGLGPYNEQFF. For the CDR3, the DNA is TGTGCCAGTAGTTTCGGGTTGGGCCCCTACAATGAGCAGTTCTTC.

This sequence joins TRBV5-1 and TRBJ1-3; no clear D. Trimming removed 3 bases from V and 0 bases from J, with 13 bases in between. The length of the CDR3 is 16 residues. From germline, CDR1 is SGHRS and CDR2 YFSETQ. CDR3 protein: CASSSREESSGNTIYF. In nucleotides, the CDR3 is TGCGCCAGCAGCTCTCGGGAAGAGAGCTCTGGAAACACCATATATTTT.

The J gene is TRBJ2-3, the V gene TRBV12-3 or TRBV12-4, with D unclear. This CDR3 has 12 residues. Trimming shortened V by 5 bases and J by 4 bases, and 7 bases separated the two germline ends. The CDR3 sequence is CASSPPADTQYF. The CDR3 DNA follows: TGTGCCAGCAGTCCTCCGGCAGATACGCAGTATTTT.

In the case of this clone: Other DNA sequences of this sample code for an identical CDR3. CDR3 in amino acids: CASSETGGGNTIYF. The CDR3 DNA reads as TGTGCCAGCAGTGAAACAGGGGGCGGAAACACCATATATTTT. The chain combines TRBV2 with TRBJ1-3; 9 bases align to TRBD1. V gave up 2 bases and J gave up 4 bases; unmatched junction bases: 0. The CDR3 has 14 residues. The germline CDR1 and CDR2 sequences are SNHLY and FYNNEI.

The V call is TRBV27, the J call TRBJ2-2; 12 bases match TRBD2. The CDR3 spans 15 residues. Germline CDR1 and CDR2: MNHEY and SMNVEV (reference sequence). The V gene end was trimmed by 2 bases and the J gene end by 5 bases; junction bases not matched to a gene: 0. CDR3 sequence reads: CASSLLAGGTGELFF. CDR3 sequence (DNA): TGTGCCAGCAGTTTACTAGCGGGGGGGACCGGGGAGCTGTTTTTT.

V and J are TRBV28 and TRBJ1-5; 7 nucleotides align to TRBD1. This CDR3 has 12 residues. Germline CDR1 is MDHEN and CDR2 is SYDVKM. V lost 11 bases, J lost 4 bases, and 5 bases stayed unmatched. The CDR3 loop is CAGGQRNQPQHF. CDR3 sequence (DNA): TGTGCCGGGGGACAGCGAAATCAGCCCCAGCATTTT.

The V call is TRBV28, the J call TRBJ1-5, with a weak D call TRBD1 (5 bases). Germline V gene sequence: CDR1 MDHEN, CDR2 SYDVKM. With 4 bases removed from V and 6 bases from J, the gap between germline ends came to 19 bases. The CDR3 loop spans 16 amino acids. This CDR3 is CASSSAYGAEGQPQHF. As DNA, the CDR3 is TGTGCCAGCAGTTCGGCCTATGGGGCAGAGGGTCAGCCCCAGCATTTT.

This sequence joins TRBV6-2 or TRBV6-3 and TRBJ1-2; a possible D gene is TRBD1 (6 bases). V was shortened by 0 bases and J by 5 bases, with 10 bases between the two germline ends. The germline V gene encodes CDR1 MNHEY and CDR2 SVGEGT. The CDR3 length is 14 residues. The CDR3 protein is CASSYSNRVYGYTF. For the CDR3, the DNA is TGTGCCAGCAGTTACTCGAACAGGGTTTATGGCTACACCTTC.

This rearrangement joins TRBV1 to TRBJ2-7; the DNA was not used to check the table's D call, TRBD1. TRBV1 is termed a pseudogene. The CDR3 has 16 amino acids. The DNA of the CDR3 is TGCACCAGCAGCCCCCAAAGGGGGCGGATTACCTACGAGCAGTACTTC. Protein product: CTSSPQRGRITYEQYF.

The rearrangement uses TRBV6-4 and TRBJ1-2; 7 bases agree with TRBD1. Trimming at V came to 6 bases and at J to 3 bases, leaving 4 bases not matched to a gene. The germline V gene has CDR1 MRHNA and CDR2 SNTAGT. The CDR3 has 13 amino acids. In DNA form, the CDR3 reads TGTGCCAGCAGGGATGGGACAGACTATGGCTACACCTTC. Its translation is CASRDGTDYGYTF.

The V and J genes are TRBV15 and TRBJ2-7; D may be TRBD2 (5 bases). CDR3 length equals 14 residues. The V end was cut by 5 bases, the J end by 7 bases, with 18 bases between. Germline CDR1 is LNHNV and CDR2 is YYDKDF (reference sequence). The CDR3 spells CATSAGIRSGEQYF. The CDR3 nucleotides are TGTGCCACCAGCGCAGGAATAAGGTCGGGAGAGCAGTACTTC.

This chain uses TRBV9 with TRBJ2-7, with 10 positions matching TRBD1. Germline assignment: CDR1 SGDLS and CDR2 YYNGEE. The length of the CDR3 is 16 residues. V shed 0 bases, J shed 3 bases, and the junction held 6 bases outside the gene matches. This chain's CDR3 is CASSVGGRDRGYEQYF. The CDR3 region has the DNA TGTGCCAGCAGCGTAGGAGGCCGGGACAGGGGCTACGAGCAGTACTTC.

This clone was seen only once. CDR3 in amino acids: CASSVTSGGTDTQYF. CDR3 bases: TGTGCCAGCAGCGTGACTAGCGGGGGCACAGATACGCAGTATTTT. This rearrangement joins TRBV9 to TRBJ2-3; 11 bases are a match to TRBD2. Trimming at V came to 2 bases and at J to 1 base, leaving 0 bases not matched to a gene. CDR1 is SGDLS and CDR2 is YYNGEE in the germline V gene. The CDR3 consists of 15 residues.